This paragraph covers one T cell receptor (beta chain) sequence. Its antigen remains unknown. A much larger clonotype is one base distant, so this may be a read error. The data originate from a study of T cell repertoires in cytomegalovirus infection. One entry per CDR3 protein, called by TCRdb with MiXCR from the reads. In the table there are 650,000 to 900,000 distinct CDR3 sequences, almost 30% of which are singletons. This receptor was taken from a human donor in good health (CMV status not recorded). Some clones in this sample may be carry-over from other donors' samples. The specimen comprised cultured CD8+ T cells from PBMCs, sampled from culture after CMV antigen stimulation.

The CDR3 nucleotides are TGTGCCAGCAGCCCCGGGGTGGAGCGGGGGCAGGAAGCCAAAAACATTCAGTACTTC. This codes for CASSPGVERGQEAKNIQYF. V and J are TRBV7-6 and TRBJ2-4; 8 bases align to TRBD2. The CDR3 is made up of 19 amino acids. The germline V gene encodes CDR1 SGHVS and CDR2 FNYEAQ. The trim removed 5 bases at V and 0 bases at J, leaving 15 bases unmatched.